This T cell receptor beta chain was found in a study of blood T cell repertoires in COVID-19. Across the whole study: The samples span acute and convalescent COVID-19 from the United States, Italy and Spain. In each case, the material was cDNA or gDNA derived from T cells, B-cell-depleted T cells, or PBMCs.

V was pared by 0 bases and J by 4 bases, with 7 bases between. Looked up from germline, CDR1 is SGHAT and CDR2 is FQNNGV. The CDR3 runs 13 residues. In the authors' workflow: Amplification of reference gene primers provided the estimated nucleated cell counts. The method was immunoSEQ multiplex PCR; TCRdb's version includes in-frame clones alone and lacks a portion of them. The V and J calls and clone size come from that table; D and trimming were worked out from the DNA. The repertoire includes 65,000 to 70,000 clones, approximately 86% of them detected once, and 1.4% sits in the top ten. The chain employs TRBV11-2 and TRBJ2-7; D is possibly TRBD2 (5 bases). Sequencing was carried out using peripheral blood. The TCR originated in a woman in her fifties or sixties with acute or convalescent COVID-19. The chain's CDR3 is CASSLEGGYEQYF. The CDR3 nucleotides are TGTGCCAGCAGCTTAGAGGGCGGGTACGAGCAGTACTTC. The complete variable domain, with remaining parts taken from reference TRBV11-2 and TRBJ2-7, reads EAGVAQSPRYKIIEKRQSVAFWCNPISGHATLYWYQQILGQGPKLLIQFQNNGVVDDSQLPKDRFSAERLKGVDSTLKIQPAKLEDSAVYLCASSLEGGYEQYFGPGTRLTVT.